This is a list of T cell receptor beta chains from one sample in a study of T cell responses to AZD1222 COVID-19 vaccine. Generated by immunoSEQ multiplex PCR, the TCRdb table keeps only in-frame clones and is missing some. The table records 150,000 to 200,000 clones, about nine tenths of them present only once. The sequences come from peripheral blood, collected on day 0 of AZD1222 vaccination. The receptors were gathered from an adult in good health. CDR3s include the opening cysteine and the closing phenylalanine or tryptophan. A D gene is named only where the DNA matches it firmly. Only part of the rows carry a size: once, few, many, or a class if the clone is expanded.

abundance: .; j_gene: TRBJ2-7; d_gene: TRBD2; v_gene: TRBV11-2; CDR3aa: CASLAGGSSYEQYF; CDR3nt: TGTGCCAGTCTAGCGGGAGGGAGCTCCTACGAGCAGTACTTC
abundance: .; j_gene: TRBJ1-2; d_gene: .; v_gene: TRBV6-1; CDR3aa: CASSETRQISSNYGYTF; CDR3nt: TGTGCCAGCAGTGAGACGAGACAGATAAGCTCTAACTATGGCTACACCTTC
abundance: .; j_gene: TRBJ1-4; d_gene: TRBD1; v_gene: TRBV18; CDR3aa: CASSPPAQGARKLFF; CDR3nt: TGTGCCAGCTCACCACCTGCGCAGGGGGCACGTAAACTGTTTTTT
abundance: .; j_gene: TRBJ2-3; d_gene: TRBD1; v_gene: TRBV18; CDR3aa: CASSTGASTTRSTDTQYF; CDR3nt: TGTGCCAGCTCAACAGGGGCTTCTACTACCCGGAGCACAGATACGCAGTATTTT
abundance: .; j_gene: TRBJ2-5; d_gene: .; v_gene: TRBV5-1; CDR3aa: CASTHTAAETQYF; CDR3nt: TGCGCCAGCACCCACACCGCGGCGGAGACCCAGTACTTC
abundance: .; j_gene: TRBJ2-1; d_gene: .; v_gene: TRBV7-9; CDR3aa: CASSPLNLDEQFF; CDR3nt: TGTGCCAGCAGCCCACTGAACCTCGATGAGCAGTTCTTC
abundance: .; j_gene: TRBJ2-3; d_gene: .; v_gene: TRBV7-2; CDR3aa: CASSSQQGTQYF; CDR3nt: TGTGCCAGCAGCTCCCAACAGGGAACGCAGTATTTT
abundance: .; j_gene: TRBJ1-4; d_gene: .; v_gene: TRBV11-2; CDR3aa: CASSPKGVREKLFF; CDR3nt: TGTGCCAGCAGCCCTAAGGGGGTCAGGGAAAAACTGTTTTTT
abundance: .; j_gene: TRBJ2-6; d_gene: .; v_gene: TRBV4-2; CDR3aa: CASSQGQNSGANVLTF; CDR3nt: TGTGCCAGCAGCCAAGGACAAAACTCTGGGGCCAACGTCCTGACTTTC
abundance: .; j_gene: TRBJ1-5; d_gene: .; v_gene: TRBV28; CDR3aa: CASSFGQPDQPQHF; CDR3nt: TGTGCCAGCAGTTTCGGGCAACCTGATCAGCCCCAGCATTTT
abundance: .; j_gene: TRBJ2-1; d_gene: .; v_gene: TRBV19; CDR3aa: CASSVQGRLYNEQFF; CDR3nt: TGTGCCAGTAGTGTTCAGGGGCGCCTTTACAATGAGCAGTTCTTC
abundance: .; j_gene: TRBJ2-3; d_gene: TRBD2; v_gene: TRBV28; CDR3aa: CASSLWGTSGSTDTQYF; CDR3nt: TGTGCCAGCAGTTTATGGGGGACTAGCGGGAGCACAGATACGCAGTATTTT
abundance: few; j_gene: TRBJ2-6; d_gene: TRBD1; v_gene: TRBV19; CDR3aa: CASSMGQGVGANVLTF; CDR3nt: TGTGCCAGTAGTATGGGACAGGGGGTAGGGGCCAACGTCCTGACTTTC
abundance: .; j_gene: TRBJ1-2; d_gene: TRBD1; v_gene: TRBV27; CDR3aa: CASSFQGGIYGYTF; CDR3nt: TGTGCCAGCAGTTTTCAGGGGGGAATATATGGCTACACCTTC
abundance: few; j_gene: TRBJ2-7; d_gene: TRBD2; v_gene: TRBV9; CDR3aa: CASSVGGTFSYEQYF; CDR3nt: TGTGCCAGCAGCGTCGGGGGGACCTTTTCCTACGAGCAGTACTTC
abundance: .; j_gene: TRBJ2-7; d_gene: .; v_gene: TRBV19; CDR3aa: CASSIWGRGISYEQYF; CDR3nt: TGTGCCAGTAGTATTTGGGGACGCGGGATCTCCTACGAGCAGTACTTC
abundance: .; j_gene: TRBJ1-4; d_gene: .; v_gene: TRBV7-2; CDR3aa: CASSATSGSTNEKLFF; CDR3nt: TGTGCCAGCAGCGCTACAAGTGGGTCAACTAATGAAAAACTGTTTTTT
abundance: .; j_gene: TRBJ1-2; d_gene: TRBD1; v_gene: TRBV28; CDR3aa: CASSTTGGGFNYGYTF; CDR3nt: TGTGCCAGCAGTACGACAGGGGGGGGATTTAACTATGGCTACACCTTC
abundance: many; j_gene: TRBJ2-7; d_gene: TRBD1; v_gene: TRBV3-1/TRBV3-2; CDR3aa: CASSHNEPGQGYEQYF; CDR3nt: TGTGCCAGCAGCCACAATGAACCGGGACAGGGTTACGAGCAGTACTTC
abundance: once; j_gene: TRBJ1-2; d_gene: .; v_gene: TRBV4-1; CDR3aa: CASSQIDLGGDYGYTF; CDR3nt: TGCGCCAGCAGCCAAATCGATCTGGGGGGCGACTATGGCTACACCTTC
abundance: .; j_gene: TRBJ1-1; d_gene: .; v_gene: TRBV6-5; CDR3aa: CASRLKAGNTEAFF; CDR3nt: TGTGCCAGCAGACTAAAGGCGGGGAACACTGAAGCTTTCTTT
abundance: .; j_gene: TRBJ1-2; d_gene: .; v_gene: TRBV6-1; CDR3aa: CASSEVSWGPSDYGYTF; CDR3nt: TGTGCCAGCAGTGAAGTTTCTTGGGGCCCTAGTGACTATGGCTACACCTTC
abundance: .; j_gene: TRBJ2-1; d_gene: TRBD1; v_gene: TRBV5-6; CDR3aa: CASRPGTEADNEQFF; CDR3nt: TGTGCCAGCAGACCCGGGACAGAAGCTGACAATGAGCAGTTCTTC
abundance: .; j_gene: TRBJ1-2; d_gene: TRBD1; v_gene: TRBV19; CDR3aa: CASRRDRGPIYGYTF; CDR3nt: TGTGCCAGTAGAAGGGACAGGGGGCCCATCTATGGCTACACCTTC
abundance: .; j_gene: TRBJ2-7; d_gene: TRBD1; v_gene: TRBV5-6; CDR3aa: CASSLDRGSYEQYF; CDR3nt: TGTGCCAGCAGCTTGGACAGGGGCTCCTACGAGCAGTACTTC
abundance: .; j_gene: TRBJ2-3; d_gene: .; v_gene: TRBV6-2/TRBV6-3; CDR3aa: CASSYSISVGNLDTQYF; CDR3nt: TGTGCCAGCAGTTACTCGATATCTGTCGGGAACTTAGATACGCAGTATTTT
abundance: .; j_gene: TRBJ1-1; d_gene: .; v_gene: TRBV6-6; CDR3aa: CASSSLTGNTEAFF; CDR3nt: TGTGCCAGCAGTTCCCTTACAGGGAACACTGAAGCTTTCTTT
abundance: .; j_gene: TRBJ2-7; d_gene: TRBD1; v_gene: TRBV10-3; CDR3aa: CAIQGAADEQYF; CDR3nt: TGTGCCATCCAGGGGGCGGCCGACGAGCAGTACTTC
abundance: .; j_gene: TRBJ1-4; d_gene: TRBD1; v_gene: TRBV28; CDR3aa: CASSYARQGGSEKLFF; CDR3nt: TGTGCCAGCAGTTACGCCCGACAGGGCGGATCTGAAAAACTGTTTTTT
abundance: .; j_gene: TRBJ2-1; d_gene: .; v_gene: TRBV4-3; CDR3aa: CASSQAQKGRLAYNEQFF; CDR3nt: TGCGCCAGCAGCCAAGCTCAGAAGGGGCGATTGGCCTACAATGAGCAGTTCTTC
abundance: .; j_gene: TRBJ2-7; d_gene: .; v_gene: TRBV28; CDR3aa: CASSLGRVGSYEQYF; CDR3nt: TGTGCCAGCAGTTTAGGCAGGGTAGGGTCCTACGAGCAGTACTTC
abundance: .; j_gene: TRBJ2-5; d_gene: TRBD2; v_gene: TRBV5-1; CDR3aa: CASSTGGGETQYF; CDR3nt: TGCGCCAGCAGCACGGGAGGCGGAGAGACCCAGTACTTC
abundance: .; j_gene: TRBJ2-5; d_gene: TRBD1; v_gene: TRBV28; CDR3aa: CASRNSGTGLREYF; CDR3nt: TGTGCCAGCAGAAACTCCGGGACAGGTCTCCGGGAGTACTTC
abundance: once; j_gene: TRBJ2-7; d_gene: TRBD2; v_gene: TRBV6-5; CDR3aa: CASAKFAGGGNEQYF; CDR3nt: TGTGCCAGCGCTAAGTTTGCGGGAGGAGGAAACGAGCAGTACTTC
abundance: .; j_gene: TRBJ2-2; d_gene: .; v_gene: TRBV5-1; CDR3aa: CASTEGSNTGELFF; CDR3nt: TGCGCCAGCACTGAGGGCTCGAACACCGGGGAGCTGTTTTTT
abundance: .; j_gene: TRBJ2-1; d_gene: .; v_gene: TRBV4-1; CDR3aa: CASSQGSSGYNEQFF; CDR3nt: TGCGCCAGCAGCCAAGGGTCAAGCGGTTACAATGAGCAGTTCTTC
abundance: .; j_gene: TRBJ1-5; d_gene: .; v_gene: TRBV6-5; CDR3aa: CASSYSKRLINQPQHF; CDR3nt: TGTGCCAGCAGTTACTCGAAGCGGTTAATCAATCAGCCCCAGCATTTT
abundance: once; j_gene: TRBJ1-4; d_gene: .; v_gene: TRBV2; CDR3aa: CASSENYGFTTNEKLFF; CDR3nt: TGTGCCAGCAGTGAAAATTACGGGTTCACGACTAATGAAAAACTGTTTTTT
abundance: .; j_gene: TRBJ2-7; d_gene: .; v_gene: TRBV28; CDR3aa: CASSGGAYYEQYF; CDR3nt: TGTGCCAGCAGTGGCGGGGCGTACTACGAGCAGTACTTC
abundance: .; j_gene: TRBJ2-2; d_gene: TRBD2; v_gene: TRBV30; CDR3aa: CAAPPREGRELFF; CDR3nt: TGTGCCGCACCTCCCCGGGAGGGAAGGGAGCTGTTTTTT
abundance: .; j_gene: TRBJ2-1; d_gene: .; v_gene: TRBV12-3/TRBV12-4; CDR3aa: CASSLGLNEQFF; CDR3nt: TGTGCCAGCAGTTTGGGATTAAATGAGCAGTTCTTC
abundance: .; j_gene: TRBJ2-7; d_gene: .; v_gene: TRBV21-1; CDR3aa: CASSKVWGQGSTYEQYF; CDR3nt: .
abundance: .; j_gene: TRBJ2-6; d_gene: .; v_gene: TRBV5-6; CDR3aa: CASSFWGGVNVLTF; CDR3nt: TGTGCCAGCAGCTTTTGGGGTGGCGTCAACGTCCTGACTTTC
abundance: .; j_gene: TRBJ2-3; d_gene: TRBD1; v_gene: TRBV19; CDR3aa: CASRMDRGTDTQYF; CDR3nt: TGTGCCAGTAGGATGGACAGGGGGACAGATACGCAGTATTTT
abundance: .; j_gene: TRBJ1-5; d_gene: .; v_gene: TRBV27; CDR3aa: CASSGFGGNQPQHF; CDR3nt: TGTGCCAGCAGTGGTTTCGGAGGCAATCAGCCCCAGCATTTT
abundance: .; j_gene: TRBJ1-3; d_gene: .; v_gene: TRBV5-4; CDR3aa: CASSLAGAGNTIYF; CDR3nt: TGTGCCAGCAGCTTGGCGGGGGCTGGAAACACCATATATTTT
abundance: .; j_gene: TRBJ2-7; d_gene: TRBD1; v_gene: TRBV27; CDR3aa: CASSSGTGFYEQYF; CDR3nt: TGTGCCAGCTCTTCCGGGACAGGTTTCTACGAGCAGTACTTC
abundance: .; j_gene: TRBJ1-5; d_gene: TRBD1; v_gene: TRBV10-1; CDR3aa: CASVSDRGYQPQHF; CDR3nt: TGCGCCAGTGTCAGCGACAGGGGGTATCAGCCCCAGCATTTT
abundance: once; j_gene: TRBJ1-4; d_gene: .; v_gene: TRBV24-1; CDR3aa: CATSDLPGRPAKGWEKLFF; CDR3nt: TGTGCCACCAGTGATTTGCCGGGACGGCCGGCCAAAGGGTGGGAAAAACTGTTTTTT
abundance: .; j_gene: TRBJ1-1; d_gene: TRBD1; v_gene: TRBV6-5; CDR3aa: CASSYQIRGHDTEAFF; CDR3nt: TGTGCCAGCAGTTATCAAATCAGGGGGCACGACACTGAAGCTTTCTTT